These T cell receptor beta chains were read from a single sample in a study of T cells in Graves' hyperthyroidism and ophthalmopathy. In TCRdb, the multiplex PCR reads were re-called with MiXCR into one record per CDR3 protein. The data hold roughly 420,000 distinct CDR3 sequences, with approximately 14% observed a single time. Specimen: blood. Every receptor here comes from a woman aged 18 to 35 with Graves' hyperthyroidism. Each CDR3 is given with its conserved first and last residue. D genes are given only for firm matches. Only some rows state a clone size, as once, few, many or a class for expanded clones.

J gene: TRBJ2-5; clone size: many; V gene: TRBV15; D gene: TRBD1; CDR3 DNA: TGTGCCACCAGCCAATCCGGGACAGGGCGAGAGACCCAGTACTTC; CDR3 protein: CATSQSGTGRETQYF
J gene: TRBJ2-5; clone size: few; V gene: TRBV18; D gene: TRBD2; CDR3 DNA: TGTGCCAGCTCACCACCTGGGAGGGGAAAACTCCAAGAGACCCAGTACTTC; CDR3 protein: CASSPPGRGKLQETQYF
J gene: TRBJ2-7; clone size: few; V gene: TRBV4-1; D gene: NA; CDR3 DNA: TGCGCCAGCAGCTCCGATCCTTACCCCCCTGAGCGCGAGCAGTACTTC; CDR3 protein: CASSSDPYPPEREQYF
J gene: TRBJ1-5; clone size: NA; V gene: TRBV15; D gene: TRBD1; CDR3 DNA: TGTGCCACCAGCAGGGTTGGACAGGGGGCTCCTCAGCCCCAGCATTTT; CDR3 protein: CATSRVGQGAPQPQHF
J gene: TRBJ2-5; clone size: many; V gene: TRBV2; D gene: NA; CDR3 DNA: TGTGCCAGCAGTGAAAAAGCGTCGAAGTACTTC; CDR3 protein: CASSEKASKYF
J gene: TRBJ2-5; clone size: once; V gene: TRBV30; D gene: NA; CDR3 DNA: TGTGCCTGGAGTGTGGGGAGTAGGGAGACCCAGTACTTC; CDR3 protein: CAWSVGSRETQYF
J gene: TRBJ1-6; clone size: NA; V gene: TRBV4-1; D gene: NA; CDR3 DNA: TGCGCCAGCAGCCCGGGTCCACTGTTGGGGAATTCACCCCCCCACTTT; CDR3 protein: CASSPGPLLGNSPPHF
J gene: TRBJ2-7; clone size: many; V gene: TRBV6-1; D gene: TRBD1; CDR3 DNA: TGTGCCAGCAACCTTGGACAGGGGTACTCCTACGAGCAGTACTTC; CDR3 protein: CASNLGQGYSYEQYF
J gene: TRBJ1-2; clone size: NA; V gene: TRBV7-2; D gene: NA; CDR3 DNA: TGTGCCAGCAGCTTAAGCCTCCTTAGCGTCGGGGCTAACTATGGCTACACCTTC; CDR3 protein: CASSLSLLSVGANYGYTF
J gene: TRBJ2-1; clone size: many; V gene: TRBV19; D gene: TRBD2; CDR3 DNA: TGTGCCAGTACCCCTAGCGGGAGCTCCTACAATGAGCAGTTCTTC; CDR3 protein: CASTPSGSSYNEQFF
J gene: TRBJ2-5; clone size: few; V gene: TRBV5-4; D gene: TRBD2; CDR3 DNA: TGTGCCAGCAGCCACCGACAGGGACTAGCGGGACAAGAGACCCAGTACTTC; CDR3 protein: CASSHRQGLAGQETQYF
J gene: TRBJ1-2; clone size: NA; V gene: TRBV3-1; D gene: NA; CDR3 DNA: TGTGCCAGCAGCCAAGGCCCGACCAGAACCCTCTATGGCTACACCTTC; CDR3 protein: CASSQGPTRTLYGYTF
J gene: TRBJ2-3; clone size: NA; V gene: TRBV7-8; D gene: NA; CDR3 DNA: TGTGCCAGCAGCCCCGGACACCACACAGATACGCAGTATTTT; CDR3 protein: CASSPGHHTDTQYF
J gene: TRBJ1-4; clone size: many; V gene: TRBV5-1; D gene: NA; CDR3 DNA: TGCGCCAGCAGCTTCGGGGCAACTAATGAAAAACTGTTTTTT; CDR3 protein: CASSFGATNEKLFF
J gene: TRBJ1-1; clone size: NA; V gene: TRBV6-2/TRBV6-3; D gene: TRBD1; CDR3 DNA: TGTGCCAGTTATGCCCCGACAGGGAACACTGAAGCTCTCTTT; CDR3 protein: CASYAPTGNTEALF
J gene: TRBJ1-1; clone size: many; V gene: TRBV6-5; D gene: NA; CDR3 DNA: TGTGCCAGCAGTTACCAGGGTACTGCTGAAGCTTTCTTT; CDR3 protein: CASSYQGTAEAFF
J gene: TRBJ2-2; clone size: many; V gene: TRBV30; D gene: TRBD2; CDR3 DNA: TGTGCCTGGAAAGGGGCTAGCGGGGCCGGGGAGCTGTTTTTT; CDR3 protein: CAWKGASGAGELFF
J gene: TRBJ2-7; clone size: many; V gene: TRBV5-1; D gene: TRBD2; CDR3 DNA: TGCGCCAGCAGCTTGGGTCGGACTAGCAACTACGAGCAGTACTTC; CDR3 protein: CASSLGRTSNYEQYF
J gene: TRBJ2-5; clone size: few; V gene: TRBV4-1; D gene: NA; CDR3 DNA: TGCGCCAGCGGGTGGCAGATTAAAGAGACCCAGTACTTC; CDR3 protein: CASGWQIKETQYF
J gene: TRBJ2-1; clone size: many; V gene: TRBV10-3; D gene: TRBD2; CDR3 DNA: TGTGCCATCAGTGGGACTAGCGGGAGTTTCCACAATGAGCAGTTCTTC; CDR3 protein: CAISGTSGSFHNEQFF
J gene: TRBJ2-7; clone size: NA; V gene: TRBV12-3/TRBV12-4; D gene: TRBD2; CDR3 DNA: TGTGCCAGCAGTCCACTAGCGGGGTACGAGCAGTACTTC; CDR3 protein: CASSPLAGYEQYF
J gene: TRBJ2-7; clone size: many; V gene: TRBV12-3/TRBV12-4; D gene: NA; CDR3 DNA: TGTGCCAGCAGCCGTACTAGTGTCCAGCAGTACTTC; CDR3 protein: CASSRTSVQQYF
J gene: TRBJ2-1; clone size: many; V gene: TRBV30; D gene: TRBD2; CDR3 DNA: TGTGCCTGGAGTCTGCCGGGAGCGGGAGGGCCGGGTGGTGAGCAGTTCTTC; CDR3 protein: CAWSLPGAGGPGGEQFF
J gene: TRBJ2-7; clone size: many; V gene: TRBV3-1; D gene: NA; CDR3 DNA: TGTGCCAGCAGCTGGACTTTCGGCGGGGAGCAGTACTTC; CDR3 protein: CASSWTFGGEQYF
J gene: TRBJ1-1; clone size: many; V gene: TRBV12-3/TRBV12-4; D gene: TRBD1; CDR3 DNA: TGTGCCAGCAGAGCTTCGACAGGGCTCGGCACTGAAGCTTTCTTT; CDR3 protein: CASRASTGLGTEAFF
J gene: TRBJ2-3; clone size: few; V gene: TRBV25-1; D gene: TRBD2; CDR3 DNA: TGTGCCAGCGGATCTAGGGACTACCGAGGGGTAACAGATACGCAGTATTTT; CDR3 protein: CASGSRDYRGVTDTQYF
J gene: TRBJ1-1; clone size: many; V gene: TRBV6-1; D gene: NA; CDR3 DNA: TGTGCCAGCAGCCGGCCCGGGGGACGGAACACTGAAGCTTTCTTT; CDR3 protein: CASSRPGGRNTEAFF
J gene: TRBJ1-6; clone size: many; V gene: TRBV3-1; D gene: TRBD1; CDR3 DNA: TGTGCCAGCAGCCACCTTGGGACAGGGGGTAATTCACCCCTCCACTTT; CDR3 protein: CASSHLGTGGNSPLHF
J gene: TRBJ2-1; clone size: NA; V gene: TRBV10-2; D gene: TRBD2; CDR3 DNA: TGCGCCAGCAGTGCTACTAGCGGGGGCCTTGTCAATGAGCAGTTCTTC; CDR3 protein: CASSATSGGLVNEQFF